This T cell receptor beta chain was recorded in a study of Graves' ophthalmopathy and Graves' hyperthyroidism. A word on this clonotype: Its target is not known.

RNA transcripts were the template, and TCR beta CDR3 regions were amplified from them. First-round RT-PCR relied on HTBI primers, and a second-round multiplex PCR came next. Each CDR3 protein gets one entry after TCRdb re-called the multiplex PCR reads with MiXCR. The sample records about 620,000 distinct CDR3 sequences, 20% to 25% being singletons. Where ophthalmopathy was absent within 18 months of follow-up, hyperthyroidism was stable. Exclusion criteria comprised other autoimmune diseases, uncontrolled infections, pregnancy or lactation in patients. V dropped 3 bases and J dropped 11 bases, with 17 bases sitting between them. Per germline, CDR1 LNHNV and CDR2 YYDKDF (reference sequence). CDR3 length: 14 amino acids. Study-wide results and caveats: Most expanded clonotypes from thyroid (those above 0.001 frequency) were also found in blood.

Sequences were obtained from peripheral blood. The chain combines TRBV15 with TRBJ2-4; a possible D gene is TRBD2 (6 bases). This TCR was sampled from a woman between 18 and 30 years old with stable Graves' hyperthyroidism. Some clones in this sample may be carry-over from other donors' samples. The DNA of the CDR3 is TGTGCCACCAGCAGGGCTAAACTAGCAGCACTTCAGTACTTC. Encoded protein: CATSRAKLAALQYF.